The sequence of this T cell receptor beta chain was determined in a study of a mutant IDH1 vaccine in newly diagnosed glioma. The table came from immunoSEQ multiplex PCR; TCRdb's copy has only in-frame clones and leaves some out. The repertoire holds just over 60,000 clones, with 83% as singletons. Regarding time point: week 47, end of study. Doses comprised 300 ug of mutant IDH1 20-mer peptide each, plus topical imiquimod. Notes on this clone: No antigen is known for it.

CDR1 SGHKS and CDR2 YYEKEE come from the germline V gene (reference sequence). Trimming left V 0 bases short and J 4 bases short, with 13 bases between. The CDR3 is 15 residues long. Source: PBMCs, taken from a glioma patient whose treatment included an IDH1 peptide vaccine. The chain carries TRBV5-5 and TRBJ1-2; D unresolved. The sequence was obtained from a man aged 25-40 years with glioma. This CDR3 reads CASSLGSSPSYGYTF. CDR3 in DNA: TGTGCCAGCAGCTTGGGATCTTCACCCAGCTATGGCTACACCTTC.